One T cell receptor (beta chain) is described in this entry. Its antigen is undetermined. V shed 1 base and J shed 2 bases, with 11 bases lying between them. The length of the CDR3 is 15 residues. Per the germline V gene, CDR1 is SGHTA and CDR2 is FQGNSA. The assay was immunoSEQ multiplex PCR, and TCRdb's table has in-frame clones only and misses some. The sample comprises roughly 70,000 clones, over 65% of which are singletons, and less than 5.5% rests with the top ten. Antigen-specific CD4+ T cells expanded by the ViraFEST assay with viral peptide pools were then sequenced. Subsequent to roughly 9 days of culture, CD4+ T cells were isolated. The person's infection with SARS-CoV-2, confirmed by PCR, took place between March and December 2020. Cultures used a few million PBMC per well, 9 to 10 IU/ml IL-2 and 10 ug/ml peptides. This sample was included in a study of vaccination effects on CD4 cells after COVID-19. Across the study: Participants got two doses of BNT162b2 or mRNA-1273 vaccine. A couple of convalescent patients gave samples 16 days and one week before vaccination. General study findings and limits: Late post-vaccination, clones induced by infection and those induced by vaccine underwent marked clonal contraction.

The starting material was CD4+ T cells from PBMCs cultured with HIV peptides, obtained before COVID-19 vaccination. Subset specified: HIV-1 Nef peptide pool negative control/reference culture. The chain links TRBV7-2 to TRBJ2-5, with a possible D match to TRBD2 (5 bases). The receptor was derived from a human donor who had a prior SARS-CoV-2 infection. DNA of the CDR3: TGTGCCAGCAGCTTAGTAGCGAACCTACAAGAGACCCAGTACTTC. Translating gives CASSLVANLQETQYF.